These 15 T cell receptor beta chains originate from one sample sequenced in a study of response to subunit inactivated influenza vaccine. TCRdb redid the calling of the RT-PCR reads with MiXCR, one entry per CDR3 protein. This table holds 560,000 or so distinct CDR3 sequences, approximately 7.7% found once. Sequenced material: PBMCs from blood, taken less than 30 months after vaccination. These receptors were collected from a man aged 50-75 years who received an inactivated influenza vaccine.

This clonotype was seen many times. The rearrangement uses TRBV28 and TRBJ2-3; D is unclear. V lost 6 bases to trimming and J lost 3 bases, with 10 bases between them. CDR3 size: 13 residues. Germline lookup yields CDR1 MDHEN and CDR2 SYDVKM. CDR3 region: CASRRDGTDTQYF. CDR3 in DNA: TGTGCCAGCAGGCGCGATGGTACAGATACGCAGTATTTT.

This clonotype was detected many times. The genes are TRBV7-2 and TRBJ2-7; the D gene is possibly TRBD1 (5 bases). The CDR3 is 13 amino acids. V was clipped by 3 bases and J by 3 bases, with 9 bases between them. In germline, CDR1 is SGHTA, CDR2 FQGNSA. This chain's CDR3 is CASSFRQFYEQYF. CDR3 DNA: TGTGCCAGCAGCTTTCGACAGTTCTACGAGCAGTACTTC.

This clonotype was seen at least ten times. This rearrangement joins TRBV4-2 to TRBJ2-3, with TRBD2 matching 10 bases. Germline V CDR1 and CDR2: LGHNA, YNFKEQ. The V and J ends lost 4 bases and 1 base, in that order; junction bases with no gene match: 5. The CDR3 is made up of 16 amino acids. In DNA form, the CDR3 reads TGTGCCAGCAGCCGAGCCGGGACTAGCGGCACAGATACGCAGTATTTT. It codes for CASSRAGTSGTDTQYF.

V and J are TRBV2 and TRBJ2-7; 13 bases are a match to TRBD2. The CDR3 runs to 17 residues. Germline trimming cut 5 bases from V and 0 bases from J; bases unmatched to any gene: 7. Per germline, CDR1 SNHLY and CDR2 FYNNEI. The CDR3 spells CASSRTSGGLVSYEQYF. CDR3 DNA sequence: TGTGCCAGCAGTCGGACTAGCGGGGGCCTAGTCTCCTACGAGCAGTACTTC.

V is TRBV5-1 and J is TRBJ2-7, with a possible D match to TRBD1 (5 bases). The CDR3 runs 15 residues. CDR1 SGHRS and CDR2 YFSETQ come from the germline V gene. The V end lost 2 bases, the J end lost 0 bases, and 12 bases lay between the germline ends. CDR3 nucleotide sequence: TGCGCCAGCAGCTTCGTGGGGCTGAGCTCCTACGAGCAGTACTTC. Its protein product is CASSFVGLSSYEQYF.

This chain uses TRBV28 with TRBJ2-3, with D maybe TRBD1 (5 bases). Germline loops: CDR1 MDHEN, CDR2 SYDVKM. The CDR3 loop spans 16 amino acids. Trimming took off 6 bases at V and 2 bases at J, with 18 bases between the two ends. Here the CDR3 DNA reads TGTGCCAGCAGAATGGGGCCAGGGTGGAACACAGATACGCAGTATTTT. It yields the protein CASRMGPGWNTDTQYF.

The chain uses TRBV3-1 and TRBJ1-2; 8 nucleotides agree with TRBD1. CDR1 and CDR2 from the germline V gene are LGHDT and YNNKEL (reference sequence). CDR3 length: 15 residues. The V segment lost 4 bases and the J segment 1 base; nucleotides outside the gene matches: 5. CDR3: CASSPTGGNNYGYTF. The DNA of the CDR3 is TGTGCCAGCAGCCCCACAGGGGGGAATAACTATGGCTACACCTTC. Together with reference TRBV3-1 and TRBJ1-2, the CDR3 gives the full variable domain: DTAVSQTPKYLVTQMGNDKSIKCEQNLGHDTMYWYKQDSKKFLKIMFSYNNKELIINETVPNRFSPKSPDKAHLNLHINSLELGDSAVYFCASSPTGGNNYGYTFGSGTRLTVV.

The chain combines TRBV2 with TRBJ2-7; unclear D gene. The CDR3 runs 13 residues. V shed 8 bases and J shed 0 bases, with 11 bases lying between them. Per germline, CDR1 SNHLY and CDR2 FYNNEI. In nucleotides, the CDR3 is TGTGCCAGCGGTGTAGGGCCCTCCTACGAGCAGTACTTC. Its protein is CASGVGPSYEQYF.

This clonotype was recorded a few times. The chain couples TRBV7-2 to TRBJ2-7; TRBD2 is a possible D gene (5 bases). The germline CDR1 and CDR2 sequences are SGHTA and FQGNSA. The germline V and J ends were trimmed by 8 bases and 3 bases, with 14 bases remaining between them. The CDR3 is made up of 13 amino acids. The CDR3 loop reads CASGRGSGYEQYF. CDR3 nucleotides: TGTGCCAGCGGCAGAGGGAGCGGCTACGAGCAGTACTTC.

V usage is TRBV5-1 and J usage is TRBJ2-1, with D perhaps assigned TRBD1 or TRBD2 (5 bases each). The CDR3 has 13 residues. The germline CDR1 and CDR2 sequences are SGHRS and YFSETQ. V lost 3 bases to trimming and J lost 7 bases, with 11 bases between them. The CDR3 bases are TGCGCCAGCAGCTCCCGCTGGGGGAATGAGCAGTTCTTC. Translation gives CASSSRWGNEQFF.

There are many counts of this clonotype. The CDR3 spells CASSTGLAGAEQFF. DNA for the CDR3: TGCGCCAGCAGCACGGGACTAGCGGGGGCTGAGCAGTTCTTC. V gene TRBV5-1 combines with J gene TRBJ2-1; 14 bases are shared with TRBD2. CDR1 is SGHRS, CDR2 YFSETQ, per germline. V was clipped by 4 bases and J by 9 bases; unmatched bases: 3. CDR3 size: 14 residues.

The rearrangement links TRBV14 to TRBJ2-3, with D possibly TRBD1 on 5 matching bases. This CDR3 is built from 15 residues. With 6 bases removed from V and 1 base from J, the gap between germline ends came to 14 bases. In germline, CDR1 is SGHDN, CDR2 FVKESK. CDR3 nucleotide sequence: TGTGCCAGCAGTCACTCCGGCAGGGGCACAGATACGCAGTATTTT. This sequence encodes CASSHSGRGTDTQYF.

Many counts were recorded for this clonotype. The chain has TRBV20-1 and TRBJ1-5; 7 bases match TRBD1. Looked up from germline, CDR1 is DFQATT and CDR2 is SNEGSKA (reference sequence). J lost 2 bases, V lost 3 bases, and 4 bases had no gene match. The CDR3 loop spans 14 amino acids. The CDR3: CSASQGGGNQPQHF. The DNA for the CDR3 is TGCAGTGCTAGTCAAGGGGGCGGCAATCAGCCCCAGCATTTT.

This clonotype was recorded at least ten times. The gene calls are TRBV12-3 or TRBV12-4 and TRBJ1-1; perhaps TRBD1 as D (6 bases). The CDR3 length is 14 residues. Trimming pared 6 bases from V and 0 bases from J, leaving 11 bases between. CDR3 coding DNA: TGTGCCAGCAGGGCTACAGGGATGAACACTGAAGCTTTCTTT. It translates to CASRATGMNTEAFF.

The chain employs TRBV20-1 and TRBJ1-2; tentative D call: TRBD1 (5 bases). CDR1 DFQATT and CDR2 SNEGSKA come from the germline V gene (reference sequence). This CDR3 is 11 amino acids long. The V end was cut by 7 bases, the J end by 4 bases, with 10 bases between. CDR3 coding DNA: TGCAGTGTCCGTCAGGGCTATGGCTACACCTTC. Amino acid sequence: CSVRQGYGYTF.